This TCR beta chain emerged from a study of cytomegalovirus exposure and HLA in healthy donors (dated by TCRdb to about 2017). With regard to the full study: The 650 to 800 repertoires of the first cohort and the roughly 110 validation repertoires were produced on the same platform, according to a later analysis. The study aimed to test whether cataloging public T cell receptors could reveal signatures of past pathogen exposure. Besides the first cohort of roughly 660 subjects, a separate validation cohort made up of 120 different subjects was used. The study combined high-throughput TCR immunosequencing, statistical association of individual TCRs with disease status, and machine learning to predict cytomegalovirus infection status. Results the study describes overall, beyond this receptor: While some public TCRs were present in many individuals, most TCR sequences turned up only very rarely across donors. A few of the identified cytomegalovirus-associated TCR beta chains were confirmed in vitro to be specific for cytomegalovirus antigens. The classifier was reported to diagnose cytomegalovirus status with high specificity and sensitivity in both the original cohort and the validation cohort. In the study, about 150 TCR beta chains were listed as associated with cytomegalovirus. A later analysis found that TCRs clustered in the first cohort also tended to co-occur in the 120 validation repertoires, with roughly 95% of cluster scores above 0. It was suggested by the authors that the approach could potentially be generalized to other disease states and immunological phenotypes. The validation cohort had no HLA typing available for a later analysis, so co-occurrence within that cohort was assessed over all 130 or so repertoires.

Cut back by 0 bases and 0 bases, the V and J ends lie 12 bases apart. The CDR3 runs 16 amino acids, cysteine and phenylalanine included. Kept here is only the CDR3 DNA, which spans 48 bases and is read in frame from base 1. CDR1 and CDR2 are drawn from the germline V gene: SGDLS, YYNGEE. The donors were included in the validation cohort of some 120 subjects, a group kept apart from the roughly 700-subject first cohort. In regard to this clone: It lacks a known antigen. No per-base quality is available; no much larger clone lies one base away.

Libraries came from the immunoSEQ multiplex PCR assay. The authors processed their data as follows. To diagnose cytomegalovirus status from the catalog of TCR beta chain sequences, a statistical classification framework was built. In its TCRdb copy, this immuneACCESS table keeps in-frame sequences only and misses some clones. Where compared with another copy, unresolved V genes explain less than half of these, and the others have no known cause. From that table come the V and J calls and clone size; the DNA was used to work out D and trimming. In all, the sample holds some 86,000 clones, and 80% to 95% of those were seen once. The biggest ten clones account for 3% to 4.5% of the sample.

The chain couples TRBV9 to TRBJ1-1; TRBD1 is perhaps the D gene, given 6 matching bases. Sequenced sample: PBMCs. This TCR derives from a woman under 40 in good health and CMV-seronegative. The sequenced DNA is TGTGCCAGCAGCGTAGGGACAGCATCCATGAACACTGAAGCTTTCTTT. Protein translation: CASSVGTASMNTEAFF.